This T cell receptor beta chain appears in the sequencing data of a study of T cell repertoires in cytomegalovirus infection. Study-level background: Through public TCR beta signatures, both CMV infection and matching HLA type were indicated. Findings and caveats of the study: In two of eight donors, the top clonotype was HLA-C-restricted CMV-specific.

MiXCR, applied by TCRdb to the reads, yields one record per CDR3 protein. The sample carries about 250,000 distinct CDR3 sequences, over 15% recorded once. Of note for this clonotype: Its specificity is unknown.

The CDR3 length is 15 residues. Germline values: CDR1 SQVTM, CDR2 ANQGSEA. V gave up 7 bases and J gave up 5 bases, with 21 bases separating them. This rearrangement joins TRBV29-1 to TRBJ2-1; D may match TRBD1 or TRBD2 (5 bases each). The sequence came from a human donor in good health (CMV status not recorded). Some clones in this sample may be carry-over from other donors' samples. Material for sequencing was CD8+ T cells from PBMCs. CDR3 DNA: TGCAGCGCCGAACCAATTACTAGGGGAGACAATGAGCAGTTCTTC. Its translation: CSAEPITRGDNEQFF.